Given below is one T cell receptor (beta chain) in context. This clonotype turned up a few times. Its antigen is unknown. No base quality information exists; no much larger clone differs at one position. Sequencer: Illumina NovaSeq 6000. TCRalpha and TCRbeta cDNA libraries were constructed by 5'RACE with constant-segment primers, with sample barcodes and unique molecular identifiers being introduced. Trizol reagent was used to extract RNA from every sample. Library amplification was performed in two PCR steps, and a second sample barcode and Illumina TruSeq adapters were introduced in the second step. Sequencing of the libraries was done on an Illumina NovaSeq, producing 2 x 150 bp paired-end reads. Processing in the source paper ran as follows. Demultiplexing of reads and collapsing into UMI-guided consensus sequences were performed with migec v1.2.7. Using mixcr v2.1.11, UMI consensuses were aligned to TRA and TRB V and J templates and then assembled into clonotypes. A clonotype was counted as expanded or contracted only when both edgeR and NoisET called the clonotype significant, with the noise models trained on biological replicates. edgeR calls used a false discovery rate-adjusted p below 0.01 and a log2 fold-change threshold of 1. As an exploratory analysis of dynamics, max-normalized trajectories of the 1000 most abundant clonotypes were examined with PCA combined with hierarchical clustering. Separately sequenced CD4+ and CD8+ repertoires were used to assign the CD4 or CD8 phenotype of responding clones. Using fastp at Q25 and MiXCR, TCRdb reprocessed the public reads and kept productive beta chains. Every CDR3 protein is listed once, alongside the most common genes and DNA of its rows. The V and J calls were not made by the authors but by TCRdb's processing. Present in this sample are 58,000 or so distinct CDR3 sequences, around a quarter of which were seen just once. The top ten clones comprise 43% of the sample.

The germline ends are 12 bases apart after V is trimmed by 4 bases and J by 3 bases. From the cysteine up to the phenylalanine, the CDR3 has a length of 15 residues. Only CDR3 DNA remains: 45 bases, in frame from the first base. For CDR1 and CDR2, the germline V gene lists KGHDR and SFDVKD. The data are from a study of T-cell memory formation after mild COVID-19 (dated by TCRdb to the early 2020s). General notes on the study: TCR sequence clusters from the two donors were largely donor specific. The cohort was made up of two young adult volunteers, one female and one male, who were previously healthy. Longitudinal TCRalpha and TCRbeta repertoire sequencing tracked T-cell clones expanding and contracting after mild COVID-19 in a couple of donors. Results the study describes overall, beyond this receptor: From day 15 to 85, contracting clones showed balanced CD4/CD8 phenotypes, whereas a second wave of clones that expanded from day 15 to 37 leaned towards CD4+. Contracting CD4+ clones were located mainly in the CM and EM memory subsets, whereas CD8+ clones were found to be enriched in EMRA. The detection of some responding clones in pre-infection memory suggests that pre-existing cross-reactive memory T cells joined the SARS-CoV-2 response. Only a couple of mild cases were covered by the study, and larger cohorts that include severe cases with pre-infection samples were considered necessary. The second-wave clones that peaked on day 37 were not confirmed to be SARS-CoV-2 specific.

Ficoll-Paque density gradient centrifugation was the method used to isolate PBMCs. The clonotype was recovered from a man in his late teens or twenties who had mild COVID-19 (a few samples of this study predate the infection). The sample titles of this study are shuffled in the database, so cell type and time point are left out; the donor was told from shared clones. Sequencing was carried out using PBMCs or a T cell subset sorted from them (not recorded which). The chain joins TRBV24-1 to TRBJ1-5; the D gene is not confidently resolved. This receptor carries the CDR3 CATSESGMFNQPQHF. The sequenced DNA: TGTGCCACCAGTGAGTCCGGGATGTTCAATCAGCCCCAGCATTTT.